Listed below are T cell receptor beta chains from one sample, sequenced in a study of shared clonotypes between healthy human individuals. Sequenced by immunoSEQ multiplex PCR; TCRdb stores in-frame clones only, minus some. The sample has some 500,000 clones, 95% to 97% seen once. Material: naive CD4+ T cells sorted from blood. The receptor set was obtained from a woman aged 30 to 39 in good health. CDR3s include the opening cysteine and the closing phenylalanine or tryptophan. The D gene is left open where the match is weak. Only some rows state a clone size, as once, few, many or a class for expanded clones.

D: TRBD1
size: -
J: TRBJ1-3
V: TRBV5-1
DNA: TGCGCCAGCAGCCCACCCGGGACAGGAGACGGAAACACCATATATTTT
CDR3: CASSPPGTGDGNTIYF

D: -
size: -
J: TRBJ1-4
V: TRBV21-1
DNA: TGTGCCAGCAGCAAAGACTGCAGGAAGTGGGAAAAACTGTTTTTT
CDR3: CASSKDCRKWEKLFF

D: TRBD1
size: -
J: TRBJ2-4
V: TRBV7-6
DNA: TGTGCCAGCAGCTCCCGACAGGGGGCCAAAAACATTCAGTACTTC
CDR3: CASSSRQGAKNIQYF

D: TRBD1
size: -
J: TRBJ2-7
V: TRBV28
DNA: TGTGCCAGCAGTTTATCGGCGAGCCTGACAGGGACCTACGAGCAGTACTTC
CDR3: CASSLSASLTGTYEQYF

D: -
size: -
J: TRBJ2-5
V: TRBV5-4
DNA: TGTGCCAGCAGCTTGTTCCAAGAGACCCAGTACTTC
CDR3: CASSLFQETQYF

D: -
size: -
J: TRBJ2-7
V: TRBV2
DNA: TGTGCCAGCATAGGGCGAATCTACGAGCAGTACTTC
CDR3: CASIGRIYEQYF

D: -
size: -
J: TRBJ2-2
V: TRBV19
DNA: TGTGCCAGTAGTAGCGGAGGGGGCGACACCGGGGAGCTGTTTTTT
CDR3: CASSSGGGDTGELFF

D: -
size: -
J: TRBJ2-7
V: TRBV5-1
DNA: TGCGCCAGCAGCTTGGTTGATGGGCGCTCCTACGAGCAGTACTTC
CDR3: CASSLVDGRSYEQYF

D: -
size: -
J: TRBJ1-1
V: TRBV5-8
DNA: TGTGCCAGCAGCTGGGTCGTATTTCGGGACGCGAACACTGAAGCTTTCTTT
CDR3: CASSWVVFRDANTEAFF

D: -
size: -
J: TRBJ2-7
V: TRBV25-1
DNA: TGTGCCAGCAGTGAAAATTGGGGTGGGGGGGCCCACGAGCAGTACTTC
CDR3: CASSENWGGGAHEQYF

D: -
size: -
J: TRBJ2-7
V: TRBV11-2
DNA: TGTGCCAGCAGCCGCGGGGAGGTTTGGGAGCAGTACTTC
CDR3: CASSRGEVWEQYF

D: -
size: -
J: TRBJ2-1
V: TRBV14
DNA: TGTGCCAGCAGCCAAGTCCCGGGAGAAGAGCAGTTCTTC
CDR3: CASSQVPGEEQFF

D: TRBD1
size: -
J: TRBJ1-5
V: TRBV28
DNA: TGTGCCAGCAGAACTCCGGGACAGGGGGCCAATCAGCCCCAGCATTTT
CDR3: CASRTPGQGANQPQHF

D: -
size: -
J: TRBJ1-5
V: TRBV28
DNA: TGTGCCAGCAGTTGGGACATTAATCAGCCCCAGCATTTT
CDR3: CASSWDINQPQHF

D: TRBD2
size: -
J: TRBJ2-7
V: TRBV7-3
DNA: TGTGCCAGCAGCCCGGGACTAGTCTACGAGCAGTACTTC
CDR3: CASSPGLVYEQYF

D: TRBD1
size: -
J: TRBJ2-1
V: TRBV6-1
DNA: TGTGCCAGCGGACAGGATAGATACAATGAGCAGTTCTTC
CDR3: CASGQDRYNEQFF

D: TRBD1
size: -
J: TRBJ1-5
V: TRBV18
DNA: TGTGCCAGCTCATCGAGACAGGGTAGCAATCAGCCCCAGCATTTT
CDR3: CASSSRQGSNQPQHF

D: -
size: -
J: TRBJ2-1
V: TRBV29-1
DNA: TGCAGCGTTGATTCGGGAACCTGGACTGAGCAGTTCTTC
CDR3: CSVDSGTWTEQFF

D: -
size: -
J: TRBJ2-7
V: TRBV4-1
DNA: TGCGCCAGCAGCCAAGGGGTAGGGCTAAGGAGCTACGAGCAGTACTTC
CDR3: CASSQGVGLRSYEQYF

D: -
size: -
J: TRBJ1-5
V: TRBV2
DNA: TGTGCCAGCAGCACCCCAAGGGACCGGAGCAATCAGCCCCAGCATTTT
CDR3: CASSTPRDRSNQPQHF

D: -
size: once
J: TRBJ1-4
V: TRBV30
DNA: TGTGCCTGGAGTGAGTCCCCAACTAATGAAAAACTGTTTTTT
CDR3: CAWSESPTNEKLFF

D: TRBD1
size: -
J: TRBJ1-4
V: TRBV27
DNA: TGTGCCAGCCGAAGACAGGGGTTTGAAAAACTGTTTTTT
CDR3: CASRRQGFEKLFF

D: TRBD1
size: -
J: TRBJ1-2
V: TRBV5-1
DNA: TGCGCCAGCAGGGAGGACAGGGGAGGCTATGGCTACACCTTC
CDR3: CASREDRGGYGYTF

D: -
size: -
J: TRBJ1-1
V: TRBV29-1
DNA: TGCAGCGTTGAAAATCCGGGCAAACACACTGAAGCTTTCTTT
CDR3: CSVENPGKHTEAFF

D: -
size: -
J: TRBJ2-1
V: TRBV6-5
DNA: TGTGCCAGCAGCGCACGAGTCTACAATGAGCAGTTCTTC
CDR3: CASSARVYNEQFF

D: TRBD1
size: -
J: TRBJ1-2
V: TRBV7-9
DNA: TGTGCCAGCAGCGCTACAGGGGGCAGTGGGTATGGCTACACCTTC
CDR3: CASSATGGSGYGYTF

D: -
size: -
J: TRBJ2-5
V: TRBV29-1
DNA: TGCAGCGTTGGCCCCGAGGCGGGACAAGAGACCCAGTACTTC
CDR3: CSVGPEAGQETQYF